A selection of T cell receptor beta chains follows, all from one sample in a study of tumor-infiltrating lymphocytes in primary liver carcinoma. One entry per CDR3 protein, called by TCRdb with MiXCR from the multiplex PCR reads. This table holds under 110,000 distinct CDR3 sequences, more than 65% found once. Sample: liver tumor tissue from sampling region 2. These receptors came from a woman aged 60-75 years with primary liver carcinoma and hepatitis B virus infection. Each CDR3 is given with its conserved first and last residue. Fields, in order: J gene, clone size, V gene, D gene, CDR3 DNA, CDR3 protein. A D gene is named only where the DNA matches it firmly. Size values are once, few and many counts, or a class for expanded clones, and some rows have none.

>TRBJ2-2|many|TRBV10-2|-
TGCGCCAGTCACAGCGCCGGGGAGCTGTTTTTT
CASHSAGELFF
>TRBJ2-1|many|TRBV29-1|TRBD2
TGCAGCGCCCGCCAGCGGGAGGGCCGGGTTGAGCAGTTCTTC
CSARQREGRVEQFF
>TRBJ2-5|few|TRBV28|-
TGTGCCAGCAGTTTAGGGAGCAGGGCAAGGGAGACCCAGTACTTC
CASSLGSRARETQYF
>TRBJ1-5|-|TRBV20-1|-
TGCAGTGCTAGAGATCTGGTGACAGCTAGCAATCAGCCCCAGCGTTTT
CSARDLVTASNQPQRF
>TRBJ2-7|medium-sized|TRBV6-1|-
TGTGCCAGCAGTGATAGCCTGAAGGGAGCGGCGAGGGGCTACGAGCAGTACTTC
CASSDSLKGAARGYEQYF
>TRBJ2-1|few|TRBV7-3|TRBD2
TGTGCCAGCAGCTTTGGTCTAGCGGGAGTCGGGGAGCAGTTCTTC
CASSFGLAGVGEQFF
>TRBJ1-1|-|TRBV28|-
TGTGCCAACAGCCAGGGGAGGGAGAACACTGAAGCTTTCTTT
CANSQGRENTEAFF
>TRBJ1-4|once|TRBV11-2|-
TGCGCCAGCAGCCTGTACAGGAATCTAAATGAAAAGCTGTTTTTT
CASSLYRNLNEKLFF
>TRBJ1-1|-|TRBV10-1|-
TGCGCCAGTAGTGAAGGGTCACGCACTGAAGCTTTCTTT
CASSEGSRTEAFF
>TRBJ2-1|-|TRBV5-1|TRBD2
TGCGCCAGCAGCCCCGTTACTAGCGGGAACATCGGTAATGATCAGTTCTTC
CASSPVTSGNIGNDQFF
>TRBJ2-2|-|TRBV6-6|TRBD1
TGTGAGAGCAGTTACTCAGGGGGTTCCGGGGAGCTGTTTTTT
CESSYSGGSGELFF
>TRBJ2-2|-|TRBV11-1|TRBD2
TGTGCCAGCAACCCGAATCCGATTCTAGCGGGAGCTGGGGAGCTGTTTTTT
CASNPNPILAGAGELFF
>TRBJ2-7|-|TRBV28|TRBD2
TGTGCCACTGGGGGTAAGGAACTAGCGGGAGTAAACGAGAAGTACTTC
CATGGKELAGVNEKYF
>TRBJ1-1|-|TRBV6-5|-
TGTGCCAATAGTAAATTACCAGGGGAGTACACTGAAGCTTTCTTT
CANSKLPGEYTEAFF
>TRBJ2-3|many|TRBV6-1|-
TGTGCAATACTCGGGGTTGGAACAGATACGCAGTATTTT
CAILGVGTDTQYF
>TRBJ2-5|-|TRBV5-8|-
TGTGCCAGCAGTCAGCGGAGGAAAGAGACCCAGTACTTC
CASSQRRKETQYF
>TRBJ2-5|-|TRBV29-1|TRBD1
TGCAGCGTGGGGACAGGCTTACAAGAGACCCACTACTTC
CSVGTGLQETHYF
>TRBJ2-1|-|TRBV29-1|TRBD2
TGCAACGCCGAATCCGAGACTAGCGCCAGTGAGCAGTTCTTC
CNAESETSASEQFF
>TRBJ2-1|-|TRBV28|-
TGTGCCAGAAGTTCGCCAGTCGGGGATACCTACAATGAGCAGTTCTTC
CARSSPVGDTYNEQFF
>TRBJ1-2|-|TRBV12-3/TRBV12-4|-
TGTGCCAGCGGACGGGCAGGGGCCCCTCACTATGGGTACACCTTC
CASGRAGAPHYGYTF
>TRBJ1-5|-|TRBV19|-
TGTGCCAGTAGTGATTGGATGAGCAATCAGCCCCAGCATTTT
CASSDWMSNQPQHF
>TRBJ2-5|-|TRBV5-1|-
TGCGCCAGCAGCTTGAGAATGGGACCCGAAGAGACCCAGTACTTC
CASSLRMGPEETQYF
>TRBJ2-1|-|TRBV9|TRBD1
TGTGCCAGCAGCGTATCAGGACAGGGCTACAATGAGCAGTTCTTC
CASSVSGQGYNEQFF
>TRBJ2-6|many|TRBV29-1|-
TGCAGCGTTGGGGGAACTGGGGCCAACGTCCTGACTTTC
CSVGGTGANVLTF
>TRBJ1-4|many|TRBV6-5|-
TGTGCCCCGGGCGGCGACGGTGAAAAACTGTTTTTT
CAPGGDGEKLFF
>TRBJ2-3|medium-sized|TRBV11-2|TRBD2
TGTGCCAGCAGCTTAGGCAGCGGGATAGCAGATACGCAGTATTTT
CASSLGSGIADTQYF
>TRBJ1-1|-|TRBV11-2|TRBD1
TGTGCCAGCAGCTTATATGCCCAGGGGGCCTCGAGGAACACCGAAGCTTTCTTT
CASSLYAQGASRNTEAFF
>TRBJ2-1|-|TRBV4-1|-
TGCGCCAGCAGCCAAGATTCGGGGTACCTTGAGCAGTTCTTC
CASSQDSGYLEQFF
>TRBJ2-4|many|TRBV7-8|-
TGTGTCAGCAGCTTAGAGAGGGCCAAAAACATTCAGTACTTC
CVSSLERAKNIQYF
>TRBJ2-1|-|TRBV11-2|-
TGTGCCAGCAGCGCGGGACTTCGAGACTTCTTC
CASSAGLRDFF
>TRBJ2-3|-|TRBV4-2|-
TGTGCCAGCAGCCAAGCGTACCGAGTGTGTGGGGTTACAGATATGCAGTATTTT
CASSQAYRVCGVTDMQYF
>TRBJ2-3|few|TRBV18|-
TGTGCCAGCTCACCAAGCAGGGGCTCAGATACGCAGTATTTT
CASSPSRGSDTQYF
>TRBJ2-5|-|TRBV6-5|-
TGTGCCAACAGATCCACAGGGTGGGAGACCCAGTATTTC
CANRSTGWETQYF
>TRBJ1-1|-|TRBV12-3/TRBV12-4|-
TGTGCCAGTAATCTTGCAGGGAGGGTTTTCTTT
CASNLAGRVFF
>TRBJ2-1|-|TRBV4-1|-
TGCGCCAGCACCCACCGGGGCGGGCTCAACGATGAGCAGTTCTTC
CASTHRGGLNDEQFF
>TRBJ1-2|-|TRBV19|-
TGTGCCAGTAGTATTGGTCGGGGTAACTATGGCTACACCTTC
CASSIGRGNYGYTF
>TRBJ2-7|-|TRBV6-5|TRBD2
TGTGCCAGCAATTGGGGGCGCATTAGCGGGGGGGAGCAGTACTTC
CASNWGRISGGEQYF
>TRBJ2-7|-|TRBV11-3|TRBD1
TGTGCCACTAGCCTCGGGACAGGGGGCAACTACGAACAGTACTTC
CATSLGTGGNYEQYF
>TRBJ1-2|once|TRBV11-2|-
TGTGTCAGCAGCTTAGAGAGTGCGGGTTACAATGGCTTCACCTTC
CVSSLESAGYNGFTF
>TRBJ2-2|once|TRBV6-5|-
TGTGCCAGCAGAGGAGAGGGGATCATCGGGGAGCTGTTTTTT
CASRGEGIIGELFF
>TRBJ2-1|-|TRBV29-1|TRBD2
TGCAGCGTTCTAGGGATCCCCGGGACTAGCGGGAGGACAAGCTTCTACAATGAGCAGTTCTTC
CSVLGIPGTSGRTSFYNEQFF
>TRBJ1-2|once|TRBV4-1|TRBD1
TGCCCCAGCAGCCAAGAGGACAGGTCCTATGGCTACACCTTC
CPSSQEDRSYGYTF
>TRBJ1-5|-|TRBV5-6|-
TGTGCCAGCAGCTTCGGTGCGGGTTATAGCAATCAGCCCCAGCATTTT
CASSFGAGYSNQPQHF
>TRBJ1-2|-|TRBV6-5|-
TGCGCCAGCAGTCCCCTGATAGGGACTAATGGCTACACCTTC
CASSPLIGTNGYTF
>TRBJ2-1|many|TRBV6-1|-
TGTGCCAGCAGGGAGTACGGTGAGCAGTTCTTC
CASREYGEQFF